This paragraph reports one T cell receptor beta chain. The target of this receptor is not known. The data originate from a study of alternative splicing in chronic myeloid leukemia remission (dated by TCRdb to the early 2020s). In the study overall: RNA sequencing was used to profile peripheral blood taken from chronic-phase CML patients both at diagnosis and at remission, and those profiles were then compared against healthy donors. Median ages were about 53 years at diagnosis, 56 to 65 at remission and around 35 for healthy controls. In terms of female/male counts, the diagnosis samples were 11/5, the remission samples were 8/3 and the controls were 2/4. Trizol was used to extract total RNA from peripheral blood mononuclear cells of diagnosis, remission and control samples.

Study-wide conclusions, independent of this receptor: At remission, blood cell composition was found to be reconfigured to resemble that of lymphoid cell-enriched normal controls. Blood cell composition varied strongly between timepoints, moving from enrichment of myeloid progenitors at diagnosis to enrichment of mature lymphoid cells at remission.

Receptors were amplified or captured by bulk RNA-seq. The TruSeq Stranded RNA sample prep kit was used to generate libraries of poly-A-enriched mRNA from an input of 0.8 to 1 ug total RNA. Paired-end sequencing was carried out on a HiSeq 2500, and each sample was sequenced in triplicate. A read length of 125 nucleotides per mate was used for RNA-seq. The authors' analysis ran thus. Reads were trimmed and aligned to hg38 using STAR v2.7, and quality control was done with FASTQC, RSeQC and multiqc. Salmon 0.14.1 was used to quantify gene expression levels as transcripts per million (TPM). Principal component analysis suggested that trial, library batch, sequencing batch, treatment regimen and sex did not drive transcriptomic profiles. After reprocessing by TCRdb, each CDR3 protein sequence is one entry, and no DNA is given. The V and J calls here are based on TCRdb, not the publication. For this sample there are around 300 distinct CDR3 sequences; approximately 99% appear just once. Roughly 4.5% of the sample is taken by the ten largest.

Including cysteine and phenylalanine, the CDR3 has 14 amino acids. No coding sequence is recorded. Taken from the germline V gene, the CDR1 and CDR2 loops are MNHEY and SVGAGI. About 6 healthy donors provided peripheral blood as normal controls. The sequencing input was PBMCs. The receptor was derived from a person aged 25 to 55 in good health. Recombination joined TRBV6-5 with TRBJ1-2. The encoded CDR3 is CASRGAGRNYGYTF.